These 10 T cell receptor beta chains were sequenced from one sample in a study of blood T cell repertoires in COVID-19. The repertoire was sequenced with immunoSEQ multiplex PCR; TCRdb's copy has only in-frame clones and lacks some. The data show 130,000 to 150,000 clones, around 85% seen once. The specimen was peripheral blood. The receptors here all came from a woman aged 55-70 years with COVID-19, enrolled during active disease.

The genes are TRBV19 and TRBJ2-6; D not certain. The CDR3 runs to 16 residues. Trimming left V 6 bases short and J 0 bases short, with 12 bases between. Germline CDR1 is LNHDA and CDR2 is SQIVND (reference sequence). The CDR3 bases are TGTGCCAGTAGGAAATTAGAGTTCTCTGGGGCCAACGTCCTGACTTTC. Translating it yields CASRKLEFSGANVLTF.

This clone showed up just once. V usage is TRBV21-1 and J usage is TRBJ2-7; TRBD2 is the table's D call, not checked against the DNA. TRBV21-1 is a documented pseudogene. CDR3 length: 15 residues. The CDR3 is CASSPPPRVTYEQYF. DNA of the CDR3: TGTGCCAGCAGCCCCCCGCCGCGGGTTACCTACGAGCAGTACTTC.

The chain couples TRBV5-1 to TRBJ1-2; 7 positions match TRBD1. The germline V gene has CDR1 SGHRS and CDR2 YFSETQ. The CDR3 spans 14 residues. J gave up 4 bases and V 5 bases, and 8 bases lay outside the gene matches. CDR3 protein: CASRTGYRGYGYTF. DNA of the CDR3: TGCGCCAGCAGGACAGGGTATCGGGGCTATGGCTACACCTTC.

The chain's CDR3 is CASSSGQRATDTQYF. Here the CDR3 DNA reads TGCGCCAGCAGCTCCGGACAGAGAGCCACAGATACGCAGTATTTT. The V call is TRBV5-1, the J call TRBJ2-3; TRBD1 is a possible D gene (6 bases). The CDR3 spans 15 residues. From germline, CDR1 is SGHRS and CDR2 YFSETQ. Trimming stripped 3 bases from V and 2 bases from J, with 13 bases between. The full variable domain, completed using reference TRBV5-1 and TRBJ2-3, is KAGVTQTPRYLIKTRGQQVTLSCSPISGHRSVSWYQQTPGQGLQFLFEYFSETQRNKGNFPGRFSGRQFSNSRSEMNVSTLELGDSALYLCASSSGQRATDTQYFGPGTRLTVL.

This chain uses TRBV12-5 with TRBJ1-2, with 8 bases fitting TRBD1. Germline V lookup: CDR1 LGHNT, CDR2 FRNRAP. The CDR3 contains 14 residues. After removal of 6 bases from V and 1 base from J, the junction contained 4 bases not matched to a gene. The CDR3 DNA follows: TGTGCTAGTGGAACGGGACAGGTTAACTATGGCTACACCTTC. It translates to CASGTGQVNYGYTF. Looking up the rest from reference TRBV12-5 and TRBJ1-2 gives the full variable domain: DARVTQTPRHKVTEMGQEVTMRCQPILGHNTVFWYRQTMMQGLELLAYFRNRAPLDDSGMPKDRFSAEMPDATLATLKIQPSEPRDSAVYFCASGTGQVNYGYTFGSGTRLTVV.

This clone came up a few times. This chain links TRBV11-3 with TRBJ1-2; 11 bases fit TRBD1. Per the germline V gene, CDR1 is SGHNT and CDR2 is YENEEA. With V trimmed by 5 bases and J by 7 bases, 18 bases remained unmatched. This CDR3 contains 18 residues. This CDR3 reads CASSPLRDRGVGEPGYTF. CDR3 DNA: TGTGCCAGCAGCCCGCTCCGGGACAGGGGGGTGGGCGAGCCTGGCTACACCTTC.

This clone was counted between two and nine times. V gene TRBV6-2 or TRBV6-3 combines with J gene TRBJ1-6; D is ambiguous. This CDR3 spans 12 amino acids. Germline V gene sequence: CDR1 MNHEY, CDR2 SVGEGT. The V gene lost 5 bases and the J gene lost 6 bases, with 5 bases spanning the gap. In nucleotides, the CDR3 is TGTGCCAGCAGTCGACTTAATTCACCCCTCCACTTT. Translation gives CASSRLNSPLHF.

This sequence joins TRBV27 and TRBJ2-5; TRBD2 aligns across 8 bases. CDR3 length: 19 residues. Germline CDR1 reads MNHEY; CDR2 reads SMNVEV (reference sequence). J was trimmed by 1 base and V by 5 bases; bases with no gene match: 18. CDR3 amino acids: CASSPLLGRSGGAQETQYF. CDR3 bases: TGTGCCAGCAGTCCCCTGCTGGGACGTTCGGGGGGGGCCCAAGAGACCCAGTACTTC.

This chain uses TRBV11-2 with TRBJ1-6; D is unresolved. Per germline, CDR1 SGHAT and CDR2 FQNNGV. The V end lost 5 bases, the J end lost 5 bases, and 10 bases lay between the germline ends. This CDR3 contains 14 residues. CDR3 region: CASSPTSNNSPLHF. The CDR3, as DNA: TGTGCCAGCAGCCCAACGAGCAATAATTCACCCCTCCACTTT.

The rearrangement uses TRBV18 and TRBJ2-5, with D possibly being TRBD1 (5 bases). Germline CDR1 reads KGHSH; CDR2 reads LQKENI. The germline V and J ends were trimmed by 0 bases and 6 bases, with 11 bases remaining between them. The CDR3 covers 14 residues. The CDR3 spells CASSPPGRVQTQYF. CDR3 nucleotide sequence: TGTGCCAGCTCACCACCGGGGCGAGTACAGACCCAGTACTTC.